What follows describes a single T cell receptor (beta chain). Its antigen is not yet known. The input lacks base qualities; no much larger clone sits a single base away. The library was obtained by the immunoSEQ multiplex PCR assay. RNA was extracted from all samples and reverse transcribed into cDNA, which served as template for TCR sequencing. First-strand cDNA was synthesized with SuperScript III using a 2:1 mix of oligo-dT and random hexamers. A synthetic immune receptor repertoire was used to gauge amplification bias, and whatever bias remained was removed computationally. On the study's bioinformatics: Raw reads were preprocessed for error removal, and CDR3 was defined according to IMGT conventions as running from the conserved cysteine to phenylalanine. Clonality was computed as 1 minus the Shannon entropy, with the entropy normalized by log2 of the number of productive unique TCRs. Whether each scalp clone was CD4 or CD8 was inferred by checking scalp TCRbeta sequences against the CD4 and CD8 repertoires from sorted blood. Held by TCRdb, this immuneACCESS table contains in-frame sequences only and omits some clones. Under half of the omission traces to an unresolved V gene where checked; the cause of the rest is unknown. V, J and clone size reflect that table, while D and trimming were determined from the DNA. This sample lists under 250,000 clones; approximately 72% were detected once. The biggest ten clones account for roughly 1.2% of the sample.

This sample is drawn from a study of CD8+ T cells in alopecia areata (dated by TCRdb to 2016 to 2019). As for the study more broadly: The treated patients took part in an open-label pilot trial in which moderate-to-severe alopecia areata was treated with oral tofacitinib at 5 to 10 mg twice daily. Clonality in the scalp was compared among normal scalp (n=4), patchy alopecia areata scalp (n=8), and alopecia totalis/universalis scalp (n=8). Tofacitinib was given for 6 to 18 months, followed by 6 months of follow-up off drug to assess delayed response and recurrence. TCRbeta CDR3 regions were amplified by immunoSEQ multiplex PCR using 35 Vbeta forward and 13 Jbeta reverse primers. In treated patients, disease severity was measured using the SALT score, which gives the percentage of scalp surface area affected. Biopsies were taken from tofacitinib-treated patients at baseline and again at 4 and 24 weeks into treatment, and several of those patients also had a later scalp biopsy. The study used high-throughput TCRbeta sequencing to examine T cell clonal expansion in alopecia areata, in both the C3H/HeJ mouse model and human patients. The RNA source kit depended on sample type: the PAXgene miRNA kit for fixed scalp, the miRNeasy kit for PBMCs, and the RNeasy kit for mouse skin. In humans, TCRbeta sequencing was performed on scalp tissue and on sorted CD4+ and CD8+ peripheral blood T cells from healthy controls and from patients with patchy or totalis/universalis alopecia areata. Study-wide findings and limitations: Many expanded lesional clones persisted in scalp and blood during tofacitinib treatment, which may partly explain relapse after stopping treatment. Shared TCR sequences between patients were less evident than in mice, which may be partly attributable to HLA diversity in the patient population. Because the treated cohort was small and had just a single nonresponder, larger studies are needed to establish links between baseline CD8+ expansion and response. Higher clonality and more expanded CD8+ clones were observed in lesional scalp than in normal scalp, particularly in alopecia totalis/universalis, a finding suggestive of antigenic drive. With tofacitinib, both scalp clonality and the number of expanded CD8+ clones among the top 100 scalp clones went down significantly. Unlike mouse skin, which is dominated by gammadelta T cells, normal human skin has resident alphabeta T cells that are also sequenced, and this complicates analysis of the scalp TCR repertoire.

Per the publication, the treatment or condition label means: oral pan-JAK inhibitor, 5-10 mg twice daily. From alopecia areata patients, peripheral blood was collected along with lesional scalp punch biopsies. After PBMCs were isolated by density centrifugation and stained for CD3, CD4 and CD8, a FACSAria was used to sort CD4+ and CD8+ T cells. According to the germline V gene, CDR1 reads ENHRY and CDR2 reads SYGVKD. Its CDR3 holds 11 amino acids, cysteine through phenylalanine. Only the CDR3 portion is preserved as DNA: 33 bases, with reading frame beginning at the first base. Cut back by 5 bases and 2 bases, the V and J ends lie 3 bases apart.

The receptor comes from a human donor with alopecia areata. This chain joins TRBV10-3 to TRBJ1-1, with the D gene not confidently named. The material was CD4+ T cells sorted from blood, obtained at approximately week 44, from a patient treated with tofacitinib. The CDR3 region: CAISKNTEAFF. The DNA sequence is given as TGTGCCATCAGTAAAAACACTGAAGCTTTCTTT.